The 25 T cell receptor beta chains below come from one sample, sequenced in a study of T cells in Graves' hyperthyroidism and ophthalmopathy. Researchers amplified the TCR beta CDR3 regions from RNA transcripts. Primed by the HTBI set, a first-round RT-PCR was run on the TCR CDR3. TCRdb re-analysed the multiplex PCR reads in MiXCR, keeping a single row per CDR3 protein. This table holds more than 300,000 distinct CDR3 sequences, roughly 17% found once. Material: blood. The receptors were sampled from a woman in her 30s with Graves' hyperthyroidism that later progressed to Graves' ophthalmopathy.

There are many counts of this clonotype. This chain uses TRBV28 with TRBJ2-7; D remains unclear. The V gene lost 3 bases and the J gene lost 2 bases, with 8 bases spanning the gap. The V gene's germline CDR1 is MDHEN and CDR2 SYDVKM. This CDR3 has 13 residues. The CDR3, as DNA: TGTGCCAGCAGTTTTCGTTCTACCTACGAGCAGTACTTC. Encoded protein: CASSFRSTYEQYF.

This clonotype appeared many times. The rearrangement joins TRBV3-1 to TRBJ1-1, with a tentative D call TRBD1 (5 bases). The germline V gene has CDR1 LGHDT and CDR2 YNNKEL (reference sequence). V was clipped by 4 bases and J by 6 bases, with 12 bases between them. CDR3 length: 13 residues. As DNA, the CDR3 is TGTGCCAGCAGCCCGCAGGGAGGGGCTGAAGCTTTCTTT. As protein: CASSPQGGAEAFF.

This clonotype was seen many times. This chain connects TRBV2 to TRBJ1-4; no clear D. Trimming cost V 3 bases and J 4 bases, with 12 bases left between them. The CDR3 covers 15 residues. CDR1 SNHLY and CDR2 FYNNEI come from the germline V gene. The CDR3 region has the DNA TGTGCCAGCAGTGATTCGGCTACCCTTAATGAAAAACTGTTTTTT. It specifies CASSDSATLNEKLFF.

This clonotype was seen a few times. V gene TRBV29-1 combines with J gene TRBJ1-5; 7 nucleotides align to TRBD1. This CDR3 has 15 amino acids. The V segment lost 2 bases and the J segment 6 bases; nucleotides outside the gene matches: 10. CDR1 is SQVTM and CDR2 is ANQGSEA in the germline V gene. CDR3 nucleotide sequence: TGCAGCGTTGAATTCGAGACAGGGTCGGGTCAGCCCCAGCATTTT. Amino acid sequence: CSVEFETGSGQPQHF.

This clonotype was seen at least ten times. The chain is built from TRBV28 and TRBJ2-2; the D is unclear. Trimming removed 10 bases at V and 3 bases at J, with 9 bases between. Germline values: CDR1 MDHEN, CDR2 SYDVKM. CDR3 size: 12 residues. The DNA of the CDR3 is TGTGCCATTGGGTCGCACACCGGGGAGCTGTTTTTT. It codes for CAIGSHTGELFF. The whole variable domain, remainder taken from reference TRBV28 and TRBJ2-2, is DVKVTQSSRYLVKRTGEKVFLECVQDMDHENMFWYRQDPGLGLRLIYFSYDVKMKEKGDIPEGYSVSREKKERFSLILESASTNQTSMYLCAIGSHTGELFFGEGSRLTVL.

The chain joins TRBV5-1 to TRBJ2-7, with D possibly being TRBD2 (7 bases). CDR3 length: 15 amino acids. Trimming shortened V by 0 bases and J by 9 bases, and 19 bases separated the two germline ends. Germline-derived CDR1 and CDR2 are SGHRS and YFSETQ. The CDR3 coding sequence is TGCGCCAGCAGCTTGGCCCACGGGGGGCTACGAGGGCAGTACTTC. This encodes CASSLAHGGLRGQYF. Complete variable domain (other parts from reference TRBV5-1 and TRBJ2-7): KAGVTQTPRYLIKTRGQQVTLSCSPISGHRSVSWYQQTPGQGLQFLFEYFSETQRNKGNFPGRFSGRQFSNSRSEMNVSTLELGDSALYLCASSLAHGGLRGQYFGPGTRLTVT.

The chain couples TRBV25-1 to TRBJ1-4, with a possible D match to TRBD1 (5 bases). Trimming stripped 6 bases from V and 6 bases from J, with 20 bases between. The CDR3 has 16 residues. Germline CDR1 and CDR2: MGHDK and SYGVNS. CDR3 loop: CASRDPSGGPDEKLFF. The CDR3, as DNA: TGTGCCAGCAGGGACCCGTCGGGGGGTCCAGATGAAAAACTGTTTTTT.

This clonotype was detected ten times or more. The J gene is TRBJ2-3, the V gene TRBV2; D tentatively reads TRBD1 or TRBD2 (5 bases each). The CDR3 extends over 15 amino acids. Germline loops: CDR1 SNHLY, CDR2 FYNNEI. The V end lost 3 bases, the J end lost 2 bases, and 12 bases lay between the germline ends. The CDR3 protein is CASSETRGYTDTQYF. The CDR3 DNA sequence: TGTGCCAGCAGTGAGACGAGGGGATACACAGATACGCAGTATTTT.

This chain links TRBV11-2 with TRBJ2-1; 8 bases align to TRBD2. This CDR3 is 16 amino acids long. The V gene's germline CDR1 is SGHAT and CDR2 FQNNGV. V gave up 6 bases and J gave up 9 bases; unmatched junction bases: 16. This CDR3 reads CASRLGDVGTRGEQFF. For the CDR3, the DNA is TGTGCCAGCAGGCTGGGCGACGTCGGGACTAGAGGTGAGCAGTTCTTC.

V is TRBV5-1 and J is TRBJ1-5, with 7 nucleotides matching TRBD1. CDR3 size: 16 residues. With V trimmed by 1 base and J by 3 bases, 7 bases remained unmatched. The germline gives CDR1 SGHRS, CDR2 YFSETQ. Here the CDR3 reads CASSLRPTGSNQPQHF. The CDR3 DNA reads TGCGCCAGCAGCTTGCGCCCGACAGGGTCCAATCAGCCCCAGCATTTT.

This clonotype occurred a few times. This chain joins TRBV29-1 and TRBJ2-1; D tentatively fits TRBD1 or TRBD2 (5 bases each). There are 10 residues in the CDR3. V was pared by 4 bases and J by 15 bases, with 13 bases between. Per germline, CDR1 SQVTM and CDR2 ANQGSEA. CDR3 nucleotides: TGCAGCGTTGTAGAGGGGTCGGGGTTCTTC. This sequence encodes CSVVEGSGFF.

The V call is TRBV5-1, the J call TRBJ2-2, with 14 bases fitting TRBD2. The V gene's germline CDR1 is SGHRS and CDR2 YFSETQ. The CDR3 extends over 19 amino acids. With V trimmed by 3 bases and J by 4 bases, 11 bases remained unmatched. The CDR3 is CASSSEGTSGGGVTGELFF. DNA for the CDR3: TGCGCCAGCAGCTCCGAAGGGACTAGCGGGGGCGGTGTCACCGGGGAGCTGTTTTTT. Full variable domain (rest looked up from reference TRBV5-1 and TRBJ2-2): KAGVTQTPRYLIKTRGQQVTLSCSPISGHRSVSWYQQTPGQGLQFLFEYFSETQRNKGNFPGRFSGRQFSNSRSEMNVSTLELGDSALYLCASSSEGTSGGGVTGELFFGEGSRLTVL.

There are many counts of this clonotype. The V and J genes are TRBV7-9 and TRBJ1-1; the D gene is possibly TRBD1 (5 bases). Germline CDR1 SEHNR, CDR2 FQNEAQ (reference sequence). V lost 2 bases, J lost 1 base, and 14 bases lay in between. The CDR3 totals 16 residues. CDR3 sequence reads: CASSLFIGAGNTEAFF. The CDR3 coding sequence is TGTGCCAGCAGCTTATTTATAGGGGCGGGGAACACTGAAGCTTTCTTT.

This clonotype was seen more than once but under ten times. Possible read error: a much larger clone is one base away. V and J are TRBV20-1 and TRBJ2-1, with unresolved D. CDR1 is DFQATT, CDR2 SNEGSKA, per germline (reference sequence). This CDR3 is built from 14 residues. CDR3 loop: CSVRDRLSYNEQFF. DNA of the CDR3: TGCAGTGTTAGAGATCGGCTGAGCTACAATGAGCAGTTCTTC.

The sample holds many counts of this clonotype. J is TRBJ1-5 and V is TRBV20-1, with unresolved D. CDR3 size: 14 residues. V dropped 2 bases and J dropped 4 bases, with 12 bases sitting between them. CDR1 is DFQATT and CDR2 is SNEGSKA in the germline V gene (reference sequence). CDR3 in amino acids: CSARSAAENQPQHF. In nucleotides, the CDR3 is TGCAGTGCTAGATCTGCGGCTGAGAATCAGCCCCAGCATTTT.

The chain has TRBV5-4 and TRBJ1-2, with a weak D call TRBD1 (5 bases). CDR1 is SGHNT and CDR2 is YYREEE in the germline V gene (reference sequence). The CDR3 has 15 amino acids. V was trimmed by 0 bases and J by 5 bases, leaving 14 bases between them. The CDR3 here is CASSLASETAYGYTF. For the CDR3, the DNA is TGTGCCAGCAGCTTGGCCAGTGAGACAGCTTATGGCTACACCTTC.

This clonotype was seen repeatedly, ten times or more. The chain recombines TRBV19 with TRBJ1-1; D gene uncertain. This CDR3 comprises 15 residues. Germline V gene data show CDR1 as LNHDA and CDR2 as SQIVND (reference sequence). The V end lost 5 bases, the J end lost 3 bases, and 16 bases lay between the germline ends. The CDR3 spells CASSAPTFAHTEAFF. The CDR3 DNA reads TGTGCCAGTAGTGCTCCGACATTCGCTCACACTGAAGCTTTCTTT. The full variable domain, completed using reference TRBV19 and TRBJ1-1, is DGGITQSPKYLFRKEGQNVTLSCEQNLNHDAMYWYRQDPGQGLRLIYYSQIVNDFQKGDIAEGYSVSREKKESFPLTVTSAQKNPTAFYLCASSAPTFAHTEAFFGQGTRLTVV.

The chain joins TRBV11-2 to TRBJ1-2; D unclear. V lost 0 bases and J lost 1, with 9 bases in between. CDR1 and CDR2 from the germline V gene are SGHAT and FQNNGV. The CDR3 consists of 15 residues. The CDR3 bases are TGTGCCAGCAGCTTAGACCCGGCCATTAACTATGGCTACACCTTC. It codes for CASSLDPAINYGYTF.

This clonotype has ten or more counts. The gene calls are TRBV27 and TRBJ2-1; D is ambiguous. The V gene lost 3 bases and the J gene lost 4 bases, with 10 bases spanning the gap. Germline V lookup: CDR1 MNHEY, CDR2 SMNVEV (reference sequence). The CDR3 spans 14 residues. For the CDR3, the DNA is TGTGCCAGCAGTTTTAGCTCTTATTACAATGAGCAGTTCTTC. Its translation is CASSFSSYYNEQFF.

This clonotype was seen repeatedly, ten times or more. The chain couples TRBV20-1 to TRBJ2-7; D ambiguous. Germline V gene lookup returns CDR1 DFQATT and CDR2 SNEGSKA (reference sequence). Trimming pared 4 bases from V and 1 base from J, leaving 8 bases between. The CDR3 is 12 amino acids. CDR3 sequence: CSAKTSSYEQYF. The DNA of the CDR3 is TGCAGTGCTAAGACATCTTCCTACGAGCAGTACTTC.

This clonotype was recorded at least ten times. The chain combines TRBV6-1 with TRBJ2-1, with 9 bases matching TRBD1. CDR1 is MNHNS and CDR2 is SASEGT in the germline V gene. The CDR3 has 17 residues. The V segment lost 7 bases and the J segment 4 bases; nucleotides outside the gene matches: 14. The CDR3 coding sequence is TGTGCCAGCATGTTAGCACCTCCGGGACAGGGTTACAATGAGCAGTTCTTC. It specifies CASMLAPPGQGYNEQFF.

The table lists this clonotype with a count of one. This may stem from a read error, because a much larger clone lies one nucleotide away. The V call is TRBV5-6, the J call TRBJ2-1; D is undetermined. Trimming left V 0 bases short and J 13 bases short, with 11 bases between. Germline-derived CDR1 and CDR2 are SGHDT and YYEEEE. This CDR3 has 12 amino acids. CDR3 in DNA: TGTGCCAGCAGCTTGGCAGGCCTGGATCAGTTCTTC. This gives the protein CASSLAGLDQFF.

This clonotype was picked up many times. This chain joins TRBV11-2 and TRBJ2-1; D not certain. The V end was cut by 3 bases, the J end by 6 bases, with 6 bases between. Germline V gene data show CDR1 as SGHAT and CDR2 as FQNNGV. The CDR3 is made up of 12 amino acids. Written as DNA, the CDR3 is TGTGCCAGCAGCTTTGCGGCCAATGAGCAGTTCTTC. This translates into CASSFAANEQFF.

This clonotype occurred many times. DNA for the CDR3: TGTGCCAGCAAACGGACCCTAGCCAAAAACATTCAGTACTTC. Residues: CASKRTLAKNIQYF. This sequence joins TRBV2 and TRBJ2-4; the D is unclear. V was clipped by 7 bases and J by 0 bases, with 10 bases between them. Germline V gives CDR1 SNHLY, CDR2 FYNNEI. The CDR3 sequence is 14 residues long.

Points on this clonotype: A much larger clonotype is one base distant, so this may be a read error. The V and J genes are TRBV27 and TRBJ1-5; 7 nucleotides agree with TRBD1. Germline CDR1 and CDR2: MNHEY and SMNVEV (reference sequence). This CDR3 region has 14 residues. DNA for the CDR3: TGTGCCAGCAATTTACAGGGGAGCGGGCAGCCCCAGCATTTT. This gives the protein CASNLQGSGQPQHF.